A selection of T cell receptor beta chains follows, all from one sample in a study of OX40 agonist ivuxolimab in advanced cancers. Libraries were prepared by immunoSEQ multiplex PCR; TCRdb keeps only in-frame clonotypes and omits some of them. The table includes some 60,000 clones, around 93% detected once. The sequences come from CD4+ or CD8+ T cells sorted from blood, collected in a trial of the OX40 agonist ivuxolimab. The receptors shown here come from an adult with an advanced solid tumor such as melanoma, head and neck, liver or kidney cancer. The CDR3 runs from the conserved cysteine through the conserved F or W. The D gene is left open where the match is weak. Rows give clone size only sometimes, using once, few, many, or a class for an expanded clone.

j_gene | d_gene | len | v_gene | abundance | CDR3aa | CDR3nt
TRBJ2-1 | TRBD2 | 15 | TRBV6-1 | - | CASSFGRAFYNEQFF | TGTGCCAGCAGTTTCGGGAGGGCATTTTACAATGAGCAGTTCTTC
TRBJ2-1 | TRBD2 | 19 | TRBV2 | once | CASSDPLRLAGVINNEQFF | TGTGCCAGCAGTGACCCCCTCCGACTAGCGGGAGTAATTAACAATGAGCAGTTCTTC
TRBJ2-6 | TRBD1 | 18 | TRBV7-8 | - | CASTSPAGQGVGANVLTF | TGTGCCAGCACCTCGCCGGCGGGACAGGGTGTTGGGGCCAACGTCCTGACTTTC
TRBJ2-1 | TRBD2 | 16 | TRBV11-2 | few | CASSLRLAGAYNEQFF | TGTGCCAGCAGCTTACGACTAGCGGGAGCCTACAATGAGCAGTTCTTC
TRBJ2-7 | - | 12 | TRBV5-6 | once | CASSLLLQEQYF | TGTGCCAGCAGCTTGTTGTTGCAGGAGCAGTACTTC
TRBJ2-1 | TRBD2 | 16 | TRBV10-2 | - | CASSESSGNSYNEQFF | TGCGCCAGCAGTGAGTCTAGCGGGAACTCCTACAATGAGCAGTTCTTC
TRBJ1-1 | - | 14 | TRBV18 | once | CASSPSGLNTEAFF | TGTGCCAGCTCACCATCAGGGTTGAACACTGAAGCTTTCTTT
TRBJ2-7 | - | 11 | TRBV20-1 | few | CSAREVYEQYF | TGCAGTGCTAGAGAGGTTTACGAGCAGTACTTC
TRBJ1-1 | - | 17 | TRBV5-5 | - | CASSLAAKGGLYGEAFF | TGTGCCAGCAGCTTGGCCGCCAAGGGGGGCCTGTACGGAGAAGCTTTCTTT
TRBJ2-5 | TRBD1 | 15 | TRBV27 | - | CASSPGTGGRETQYF | TGTGCCAGCAGTCCAGGGACAGGGGGCCGAGAGACCCAGTACTTC
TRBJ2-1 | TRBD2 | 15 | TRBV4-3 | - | CASSQGGLVGNEQFF | TGCGCCAGCAGCCAGGGAGGACTAGTGGGCAATGAGCAGTTCTTC
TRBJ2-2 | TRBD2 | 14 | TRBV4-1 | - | CASSQQAGAGELFF | TGCGCCAGCAGCCAACAAGCGGGAGCCGGGGAGCTGTTTTTT
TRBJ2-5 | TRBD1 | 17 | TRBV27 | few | CASSSHHDRVPQETQYF | TGTGCCAGCAGTTCCCACCACGACAGGGTCCCCCAAGAGACCCAGTACTTC